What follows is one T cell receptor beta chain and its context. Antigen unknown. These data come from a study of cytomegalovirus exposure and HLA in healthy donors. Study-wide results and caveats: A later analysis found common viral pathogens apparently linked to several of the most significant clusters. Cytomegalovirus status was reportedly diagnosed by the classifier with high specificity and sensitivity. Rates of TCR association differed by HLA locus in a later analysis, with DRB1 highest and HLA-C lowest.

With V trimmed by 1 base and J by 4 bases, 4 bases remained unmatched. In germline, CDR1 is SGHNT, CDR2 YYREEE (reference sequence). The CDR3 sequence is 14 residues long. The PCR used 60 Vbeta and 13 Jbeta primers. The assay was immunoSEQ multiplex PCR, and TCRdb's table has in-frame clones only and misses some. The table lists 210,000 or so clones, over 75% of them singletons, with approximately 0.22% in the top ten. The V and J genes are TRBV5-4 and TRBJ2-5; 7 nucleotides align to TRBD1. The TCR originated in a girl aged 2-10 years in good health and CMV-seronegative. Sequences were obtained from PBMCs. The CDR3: CASSLPGQLETQYF. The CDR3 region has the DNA TGTGCCAGCAGCTTGCCGGGACAGTTAGAGACCCAGTACTTC.